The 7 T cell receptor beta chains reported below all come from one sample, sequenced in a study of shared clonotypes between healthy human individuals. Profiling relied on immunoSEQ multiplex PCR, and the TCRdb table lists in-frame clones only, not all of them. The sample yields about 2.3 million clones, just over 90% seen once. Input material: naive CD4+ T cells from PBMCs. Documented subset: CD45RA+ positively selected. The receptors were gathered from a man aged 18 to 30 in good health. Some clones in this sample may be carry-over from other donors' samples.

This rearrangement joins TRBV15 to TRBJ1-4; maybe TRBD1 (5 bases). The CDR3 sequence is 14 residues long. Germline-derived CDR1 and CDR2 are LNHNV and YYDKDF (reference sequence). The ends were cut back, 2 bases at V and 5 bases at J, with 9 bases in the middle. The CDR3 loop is CATSRQGLNEKLFF. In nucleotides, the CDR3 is TGTGCCACCAGCAGACAGGGCCTAAATGAAAAACTGTTTTTT.

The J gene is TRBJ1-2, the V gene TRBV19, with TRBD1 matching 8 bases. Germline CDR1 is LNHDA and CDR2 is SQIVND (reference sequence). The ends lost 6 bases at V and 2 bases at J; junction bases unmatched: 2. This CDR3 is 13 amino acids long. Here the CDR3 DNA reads TGTGCCAGTAGAGGGACAGGCAACTATGGCTACACCTTC. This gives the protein CASRGTGNYGYTF.

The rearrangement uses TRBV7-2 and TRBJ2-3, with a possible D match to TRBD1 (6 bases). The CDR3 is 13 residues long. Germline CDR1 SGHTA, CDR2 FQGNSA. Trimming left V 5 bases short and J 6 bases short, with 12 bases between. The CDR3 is CASSDNQGDTQYF. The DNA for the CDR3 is TGTGCCAGCAGCGACAACCAGGGGGATACGCAGTATTTT.

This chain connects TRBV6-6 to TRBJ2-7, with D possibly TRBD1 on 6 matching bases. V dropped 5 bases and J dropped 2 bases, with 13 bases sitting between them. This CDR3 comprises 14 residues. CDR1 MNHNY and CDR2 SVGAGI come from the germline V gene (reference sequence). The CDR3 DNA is TGTGCCAGCAGTCAGGGGCTTGGTCCCTACGAGCAGTACTTC. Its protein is CASSQGLGPYEQYF.

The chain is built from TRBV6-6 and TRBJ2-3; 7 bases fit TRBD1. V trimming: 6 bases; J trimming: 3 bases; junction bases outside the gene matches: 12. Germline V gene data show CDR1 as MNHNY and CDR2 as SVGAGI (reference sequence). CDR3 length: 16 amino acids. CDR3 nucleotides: TGTGCCAGCAGGCAAGCACAGGGGAGAGGGACAGATACGCAGTATTTT. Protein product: CASRQAQGRGTDTQYF.

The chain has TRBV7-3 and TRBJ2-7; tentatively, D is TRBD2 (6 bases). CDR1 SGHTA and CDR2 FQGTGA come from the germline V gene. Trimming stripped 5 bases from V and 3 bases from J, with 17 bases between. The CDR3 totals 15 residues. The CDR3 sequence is CASSVRGTGGYEQYF. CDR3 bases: TGTGCCAGCAGCGTACGAGGGACTGGCGGCTACGAGCAGTACTTC. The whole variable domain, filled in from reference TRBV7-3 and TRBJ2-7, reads GAGVSQTPSNKVTEKGKYVELRCDPISGHTALYWYRQSLGQGPEFLIYFQGTGAADDSGLPNDRFFAVRPEGSVSTLKIQRTERGDSAVYLCASSVRGTGGYEQYFGPGTRLTVT.

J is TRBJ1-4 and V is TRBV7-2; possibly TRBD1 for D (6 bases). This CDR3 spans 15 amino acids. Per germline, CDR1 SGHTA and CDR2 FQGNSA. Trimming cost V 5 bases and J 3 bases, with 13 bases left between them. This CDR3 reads CASSPGQISNEKLFF. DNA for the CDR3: TGTGCCAGCAGCCCTGGACAGATCTCTAATGAAAAACTGTTTTTT. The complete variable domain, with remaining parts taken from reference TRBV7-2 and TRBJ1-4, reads GAGVSQSPSNKVTEKGKDVELRCDPISGHTALYWYRQSLGQGLEFLIYFQGNSAPDKSGLPSDRFSAERTGGSVSTLTIQRTQQEDSAVYLCASSPGQISNEKLFFGSGTQLSVL.